A single TCR beta chain is shown here with its context. Antigen specificity is unknown. Amplification used 60 Vbeta primers and 13 Jbeta primers. Sequencing used immunoSEQ multiplex PCR; TCRdb keeps in-frame clones, though not all of them. The sample carries 150,000 to 200,000 clones, 60% to 85% recorded once. This specimen belongs to a study of cytomegalovirus exposure and HLA in healthy donors. Study-level findings and limits: Analyzed later, association rates of TCRs varied across HLA loci, with DRB1 most and HLA-C fewest. The analysis excluded some indistinguishable V segments, including TRBV6-2 and TRBV6-3. Relative to equally common others, HLA-associated TCR beta chains showed greater clonal expansion in a later analysis.

This CDR3 spans 16 amino acids. The trim removed 3 bases at V and 5 bases at J, leaving 11 bases unmatched. Looked up from germline, CDR1 is SGHNT and CDR2 is YYREEE (reference sequence). The chain combines TRBV5-4 with TRBJ1-1; 9 nucleotides agree with TRBD1. Sequencing used PBMCs. This TCR was sampled from a male donor in good health and CMV-seronegative. The CDR3 DNA reads TGTGCCAGCAGCTCTCTACAGGGGGCGAAAGGGACTGAAGCTTTCTTT. Encoded protein: CASSSLQGAKGTEAFF.